A selection of T cell receptor beta chains follows, all from one sample in a study of PD-1 blockade in classical Hodgkin lymphoma. Method: immunoSEQ multiplex PCR; TCRdb's copy keeps in-frame clones and lacks some. This table has 43,000 or so clones, 88% appearing once. The source was peripheral blood mononuclear cells (PBMCs), collected at baseline. These receptors all come from a human donor with classical Hodgkin lymphoma. Each CDR3 is given with its conserved first and last residue. A D gene is named only where the DNA matches it firmly. A row's size may be missing; if present it is once, few, many or a size class.

j_call: TRBJ1-2
v_call: TRBV7-9
d_call: TRBD1
clone_size: NA
cdr3_nt: TGTGCCAGCAGCCCAAACTCTCAAGCCGGGACAGGGGTTGGCTACACCTTC
cdr3_aa: CASSPNSQAGTGVGYTF

j_call: TRBJ2-5
v_call: TRBV4-1
d_call: NA
clone_size: NA
cdr3_nt: TGCGCCAGCAGCCAAATGCAGGCGGACCAGGGGAGCCAGTACTTC
cdr3_aa: CASSQMQADQGSQYF

j_call: TRBJ1-2
v_call: TRBV19
d_call: TRBD1
clone_size: NA
cdr3_nt: TGTGCCAGTAGTCCCAGACAGGGAACTAACTATGGCTACACCTTC
cdr3_aa: CASSPRQGTNYGYTF

j_call: TRBJ1-3
v_call: TRBV18
d_call: TRBD1
clone_size: few
cdr3_nt: TGTGCCAGCTCACAACAGGGGGCGGCTGGAAACACCATATATTTT
cdr3_aa: CASSQQGAAGNTIYF

j_call: TRBJ2-7
v_call: TRBV5-1
d_call: TRBD1
clone_size: NA
cdr3_nt: TGCGCCAGCGCCGGGACAGTCACCTACGAGCAGTACTTC
cdr3_aa: CASAGTVTYEQYF

j_call: TRBJ2-2
v_call: TRBV7-3
d_call: TRBD1
clone_size: NA
cdr3_nt: TGTGCCAGCAGCTCTACAGGGGGGATTACCGGGGAGCTGTTTTTT
cdr3_aa: CASSSTGGITGELFF

j_call: TRBJ1-2
v_call: TRBV4-3
d_call: NA
clone_size: NA
cdr3_nt: TGCGCCAGCAGCCAAGAACTTGGTGGTCAGGCGGCTGGGGACTTC
cdr3_aa: CASSQELGGQAAGDF

j_call: TRBJ1-2
v_call: TRBV4-2
d_call: TRBD1
clone_size: NA
cdr3_nt: TGTGCCAGCAGCCAAGGGTTAGGGGGCGGATATGGCTACACCTTC
cdr3_aa: CASSQGLGGGYGYTF

j_call: TRBJ2-3
v_call: TRBV2
d_call: NA
clone_size: NA
cdr3_nt: TGTGCCAGCAGCCAGCAGGGGTGGACAGATACGCAGTATTTT
cdr3_aa: CASSQQGWTDTQYF

j_call: TRBJ1-1
v_call: TRBV5-1
d_call: TRBD1
clone_size: NA
cdr3_nt: TGCGCCAGCCGCCCTGGACAGGGGATTATCACTGAAGCTTTCTTT
cdr3_aa: CASRPGQGIITEAFF

j_call: TRBJ2-2
v_call: TRBV21-1
d_call: NA
clone_size: NA
cdr3_nt: TGTGCCAGCACCCAGGCCGGGACTTCGAACACCGGGGAGCTGTTTTTT
cdr3_aa: CASTQAGTSNTGELFF

j_call: TRBJ1-5
v_call: TRBV4-1
d_call: NA
clone_size: NA
cdr3_nt: TGCGCCAGCAGCTCCCGGGGAGGGATCAATCAGCCCCAGCATTTT
cdr3_aa: CASSSRGGINQPQHF

j_call: TRBJ1-4
v_call: TRBV7-9
d_call: NA
clone_size: NA
cdr3_nt: TGTGCCAGCAGCGTCAGGGACCCTAGAGGGAATGAAAAACTGTTTTTT
cdr3_aa: CASSVRDPRGNEKLFF

j_call: TRBJ2-3
v_call: TRBV5-1
d_call: NA
clone_size: NA
cdr3_nt: TGCGCCAGCAGCTTGGAGGTATTAGGCACAGATACGCAGTATTTT
cdr3_aa: CASSLEVLGTDTQYF

j_call: TRBJ2-5
v_call: TRBV28
d_call: TRBD2
clone_size: NA
cdr3_nt: TGTGCCAGCAGTTTTAGGAGGCTAGCGGGCTACCAAGAGACCCAGTACTTC
cdr3_aa: CASSFRRLAGYQETQYF

j_call: TRBJ1-5
v_call: TRBV27
d_call: NA
clone_size: NA
cdr3_nt: TGTGCCAGCAGTTTAGCAGGGTCACAGCCCCAGCATTTT
cdr3_aa: CASSLAGSQPQHF

j_call: TRBJ1-2
v_call: TRBV9
d_call: NA
clone_size: NA
cdr3_nt: TGTGCCAGCAGCGGACCCGGCTACACCTTC
cdr3_aa: CASSGPGYTF

j_call: TRBJ1-2
v_call: TRBV7-2
d_call: NA
clone_size: NA
cdr3_nt: TGTGCCAGCAGCTCCGGCTTCATACTCTATGGCTACACCTTC
cdr3_aa: CASSSGFILYGYTF

j_call: TRBJ1-1
v_call: TRBV4-3
d_call: TRBD1
clone_size: NA
cdr3_nt: TGCGCCAGCAGCTCATACAGGGGGAACACTGAAGCTTTCTTT
cdr3_aa: CASSSYRGNTEAFF

j_call: TRBJ1-1
v_call: TRBV28
d_call: NA
clone_size: NA
cdr3_nt: TGTGCCAGCATCGTCCTGGGCACCGAAGCTTTCTTT
cdr3_aa: CASIVLGTEAFF

j_call: TRBJ1-4
v_call: TRBV28
d_call: NA
clone_size: NA
cdr3_nt: TGTGCCAGCAGTTTATCCTCGAAGGGAGAAAAACTGTTTTTT
cdr3_aa: CASSLSSKGEKLFF

j_call: TRBJ1-1
v_call: TRBV6-5
d_call: TRBD1
clone_size: NA
cdr3_nt: TGTGCCAGCAGTTACGACAGGGTGGTCACTGAAGCTTTCTTT
cdr3_aa: CASSYDRVVTEAFF

j_call: TRBJ2-7
v_call: TRBV5-1
d_call: NA
clone_size: NA
cdr3_nt: TGCGCCAGCAGCTTGGGACCGAGGGGGGTGGGGCAGTACTTC
cdr3_aa: CASSLGPRGVGQYF

j_call: TRBJ2-2
v_call: TRBV19
d_call: NA
clone_size: NA
cdr3_nt: TGTGCCAGTAGTATTGGAGGGGCTTTCGGGGAGCTGTTTTTT
cdr3_aa: CASSIGGAFGELFF

j_call: TRBJ2-2
v_call: TRBV28
d_call: NA
clone_size: NA
cdr3_nt: TGTGCCAGCAGTTTTGGCTGGGAGCTGTTTTTT
cdr3_aa: CASSFGWELFF

j_call: TRBJ2-3
v_call: TRBV27
d_call: NA
clone_size: NA
cdr3_nt: TGTGCCAGCAGTTTCGGGCGGTTAGCGACTAGCACAGATACGCAGTATTTT
cdr3_aa: CASSFGRLATSTDTQYF

j_call: TRBJ2-1
v_call: TRBV7-2
d_call: TRBD2
clone_size: NA
cdr3_nt: TGTGCCAGCAGCTTAGCCGGCGGGGGTTTACAAAGTGAGCAGTTCTTC
cdr3_aa: CASSLAGGGLQSEQFF

j_call: TRBJ2-1
v_call: TRBV25-1
d_call: NA
clone_size: NA
cdr3_nt: TGTGCCAGCAGCGGCGGCTCCTACAATGAGCAGTTCTTC
cdr3_aa: CASSGGSYNEQFF

j_call: TRBJ2-3
v_call: TRBV7-2
d_call: TRBD2
clone_size: NA
cdr3_nt: TGTGCCAGCAGCTTAGCGCGGCTAGCGGGGGTATCAGATACGCAGTATTTT
cdr3_aa: CASSLARLAGVSDTQYF

j_call: TRBJ2-1
v_call: TRBV6-1
d_call: TRBD2
clone_size: NA
cdr3_nt: TGTGCCAGCAGTCCCCTGGGGGGGGATTACAATGAGCAGTTCTTC
cdr3_aa: CASSPLGGDYNEQFF

j_call: TRBJ2-7
v_call: TRBV28
d_call: NA
clone_size: NA
cdr3_nt: TGTGCCAGCAGTTCCCTTCGGAGGGATACTTACGAGCAGTACTTC
cdr3_aa: CASSSLRRDTYEQYF

j_call: TRBJ2-7
v_call: TRBV27
d_call: TRBD2
clone_size: NA
cdr3_nt: TGTGCCAGCAGTCCGCGGCGGCTAGCGGGGACCGAGCAGTACTTC
cdr3_aa: CASSPRRLAGTEQYF

j_call: TRBJ2-3
v_call: TRBV27
d_call: TRBD2
clone_size: NA
cdr3_nt: TGTGCCAGCAGTCCCCCCCGGGGCGGGAGGAGCACAGATACGCAGTATTTT
cdr3_aa: CASSPPRGGRSTDTQYF

j_call: TRBJ2-7
v_call: TRBV6-1
d_call: NA
clone_size: once
cdr3_nt: TGTGCCAGCACTCCTGAGTTAGGCTCCTACGAGCAGTACTTC
cdr3_aa: CASTPELGSYEQYF

j_call: TRBJ2-1
v_call: TRBV28
d_call: NA
clone_size: NA
cdr3_nt: TGTGCCAGCAGTTTGGTCGAGACGAATGAGCAGTTCTTC
cdr3_aa: CASSLVETNEQFF

j_call: TRBJ1-2
v_call: TRBV27
d_call: NA
clone_size: NA
cdr3_nt: TGTGCCAGCAGTTTAGGGAGGAACAGTCGCCTTAACTATGGCTACACCTTC
cdr3_aa: CASSLGRNSRLNYGYTF

j_call: TRBJ2-2
v_call: TRBV2
d_call: NA
clone_size: NA
cdr3_nt: TGTGCCAGCAGCGCGCAACCGGGACGGGAAACCGGGGAGCTGTTTTTT
cdr3_aa: CASSAQPGRETGELFF

j_call: TRBJ2-1
v_call: TRBV10-3
d_call: NA
clone_size: few
cdr3_nt: TGTGCCATCAGTGAGTCGGAGGTCAATGAGCAGTTCTTC
cdr3_aa: CAISESEVNEQFF

j_call: TRBJ1-4
v_call: TRBV18
d_call: NA
clone_size: NA
cdr3_nt: TGTGCCAGCTCCCAGTCGGAGGCTCCTAATGAAAAACTGTTTTTT
cdr3_aa: CASSQSEAPNEKLFF

j_call: TRBJ1-1
v_call: TRBV5-1
d_call: NA
clone_size: NA
cdr3_nt: TGCGCCAGCAGCTTGGTAGGCAGTCTGAACACTGAAGCTTTCTTT
cdr3_aa: CASSLVGSLNTEAFF

j_call: TRBJ2-1
v_call: TRBV6-1
d_call: TRBD2
clone_size: NA
cdr3_nt: TGTGCCAGCAGTGGATTAGCGGGAGGGCCTGTACATGAGCAGTTCTTC
cdr3_aa: CASSGLAGGPVHEQFF